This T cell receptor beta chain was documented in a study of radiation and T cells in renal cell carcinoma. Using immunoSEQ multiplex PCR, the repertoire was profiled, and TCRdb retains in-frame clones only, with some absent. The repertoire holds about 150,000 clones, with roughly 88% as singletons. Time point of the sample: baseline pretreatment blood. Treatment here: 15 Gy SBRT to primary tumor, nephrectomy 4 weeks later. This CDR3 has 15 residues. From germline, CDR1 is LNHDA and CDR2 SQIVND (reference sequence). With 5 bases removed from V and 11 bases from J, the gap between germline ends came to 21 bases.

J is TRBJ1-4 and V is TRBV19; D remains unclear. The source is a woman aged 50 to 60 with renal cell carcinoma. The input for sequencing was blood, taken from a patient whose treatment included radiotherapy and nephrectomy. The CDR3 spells CASSALADFLSKLFF. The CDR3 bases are TGTGCCAGTAGTGCCCTAGCGGACTTTTTGAGTAAACTGTTTTTT.